These 17 T cell receptor beta chains were all obtained from the same sample, sequenced in a study of blood T cell repertoires in COVID-19. The protocol was immunoSEQ multiplex PCR, while the TCRdb copy is restricted to in-frame clones and leaves out a portion. The sample gives a few hundred thousand clones, more than 70% of which show up once; around 1.2% is in the top ten. The specimen sequenced was PBMCs or T cells enriched from blood (not recorded which). Source of these receptors: a woman under 30 who had recovered from COVID-19.

This chain connects TRBV5-1 to TRBJ1-1; 7 nucleotides align to TRBD1. V lost 4 bases and J lost 1; bases outside the gene matches: 7. The CDR3 sequence is 15 residues long. Germline values: CDR1 SGHRS, CDR2 YFSETQ. The CDR3 region is CASSADQGENTEAFF. The CDR3 DNA follows: TGCGCCAGCAGCGCAGATCAGGGGGAGAACACTGAAGCTTTCTTT.

The chain employs TRBV7-9 and TRBJ1-6; D not resolved. This CDR3 region has 15 residues. Germline CDR1 and CDR2: SEHNR and FQNEAQ (reference sequence). V dropped 5 bases and J dropped 7 bases, with 15 bases sitting between them. CDR3 in DNA: TGTGCCAGCAGCCGGGAGATGTCAAGGAATTCACCCCTCCACTTT. It is translated as CASSREMSRNSPLHF.

This chain links TRBV28 with TRBJ1-3; tentatively, D is TRBD1 (5 bases). Per germline, CDR1 MDHEN and CDR2 SYDVKM. CDR3 length: 11 residues. V dropped 7 bases and J dropped 15 bases, with 16 bases sitting between them. CDR3 nucleotides: TGTGCCAGCAACACCTACGGGACTGAATATTTT. Encoded protein: CASNTYGTEYF.

The rearrangement links TRBV5-1 to TRBJ2-1, with 11 bases matching TRBD2. V lost 4 bases to trimming and J lost 0 bases; unmatched junction nucleotides: 3. Germline V gene data show CDR1 as SGHRS and CDR2 as YFSETQ. This CDR3 contains 16 residues. CDR3 sequence: CASSPSGGFSYNEQFF. As DNA, the CDR3 is TGCGCCAGCAGCCCTAGCGGGGGGTTCTCCTACAATGAGCAGTTCTTC.

The chain links TRBV24-1 to TRBJ1-5; 7 bases fit TRBD1. Germline V gene lookup returns CDR1 KGHDR and CDR2 SFDVKD. CDR3 length: 12 residues. J was trimmed by 7 bases and V by 8 bases; bases with no gene match: 4. CDR3 region: CATNTGVQPQHF. The CDR3 nucleotides are TGTGCCACCAATACAGGGGTCCAGCCCCAGCATTTT.

The rearrangement uses TRBV4-2 and TRBJ1-6; D unresolved. CDR1 and CDR2 from the germline V gene are LGHNA and YNFKEQ. There are 15 residues in the CDR3. Trimming removed 1 base from V and 4 bases from J, with 8 bases in between. The CDR3, as DNA: TGTGCCAGCAGCCAAGCCGCCAGTTATAATTCACCCCTCCACTTT. It is translated as CASSQAASYNSPLHF.

The chain joins TRBV7-9 to TRBJ2-5; D is possibly TRBD2 (6 bases). The V end lost 8 bases, the J end lost 2 bases, and 15 bases lay between the germline ends. Germline V lookup: CDR1 SEHNR, CDR2 FQNEAQ (reference sequence). This CDR3 is built from 14 residues. The CDR3 DNA reads TGTGCCAGCGGACCTCCCGGGGGTCAAGAGACCCAGTACTTC. Its translation is CASGPPGGQETQYF.

The genes are TRBV14 and TRBJ2-5; 7 bases map to TRBD1. This CDR3 region has 14 residues. From germline, CDR1 is SGHDN and CDR2 FVKESK. V trimming: 1 base; J trimming: 2 bases; junction bases outside the gene matches: 1. The CDR3 is CASSQGQGQETQYF. In DNA, the CDR3 is TGTGCCAGCAGCCAAGGACAGGGACAAGAGACCCAGTACTTC.

This chain joins TRBV30 and TRBJ1-2; 7 bases agree with TRBD1. Germline V gene sequence: CDR1 GTSNPN, CDR2 SVGIG (reference sequence). J lost 6 bases, V lost 5 bases, and 6 bases had no gene match. This CDR3 is built from 12 residues. The CDR3 spells CAWDRETDGYTF. The CDR3, as DNA: TGTGCCTGGGACAGGGAAACTGATGGCTACACCTTC.

The chain links TRBV3-1 (or the pseudogene TRBV3-2) to TRBJ1-2; D is ambiguous. V was shortened by 7 bases and J by 1 base, with 13 bases between the two germline ends. Germline V lookup: CDR1 LGHDT, CDR2 YNNKEL (reference sequence). The CDR3 has 14 residues. The CDR3 DNA follows: TGTGCCAGCACCCTATCGGGGAGTAACTATGGCTACACCTTC. Protein: CASTLSGSNYGYTF.

Worth noting for this clone: A much larger clone sits a single nucleotide away, making a read error possible. The CDR3 DNA reads TGCGCCAGCAGCCAAGTCCAGGGGAACACTGAAGCTTTCTTT. This translates into CASSQVQGNTEAFF. V gene TRBV4-3 combines with J gene TRBJ1-1; weak D call: TRBD1 (5 bases). V dropped 1 base and J dropped 1 base, with 7 bases sitting between them. Germline V gene sequence: CDR1 LGHNA, CDR2 YSLEER. The CDR3 is 14 residues long.

This clone came up a few times. This chain uses TRBV6-1 with TRBJ1-3; D might be TRBD1 (5 bases). This CDR3 is 13 amino acids long. The V gene lost 3 bases and the J gene lost 4 bases, with 7 bases spanning the gap. Germline V gives CDR1 MNHNS, CDR2 SASEGT. CDR3 in amino acids: CASSDRAGNTIYF. CDR3 sequence (DNA): TGTGCCAGCAGTGACAGGGCCGGAAACACCATATATTTT.

This clone was observed once. This chain uses TRBV5-1 with TRBJ1-4, with D perhaps matching TRBD1 (5 bases). This CDR3 is built from 13 residues. The V and J ends lost 3 bases and 11 bases respectively, with 14 bases between them. Germline CDR1 and CDR2: SGHRS and YFSETQ. As DNA, the CDR3 is TGCGCCAGCAGCTCCCCGCAAGGGGATAAACTGTTTTTT. Amino acids: CASSSPQGDKLFF.

This rearrangement joins TRBV18 to TRBJ2-7, with 9 bases that match TRBD1. V shed 3 bases, J shed 3 bases, and the junction held 6 bases outside the gene matches. The CDR3 sequence is 15 residues long. The germline gives CDR1 KGHSH, CDR2 LQKENI. The CDR3 nucleotides read TGTGCCAGCTCACCCGCCCAGGACAGGGGCTACGAGCAGTACTTC. This encodes CASSPAQDRGYEQYF.

This chain connects TRBV11-3 to TRBJ2-7, with a possible D match to TRBD2 (6 bases). Trimming removed 2 bases from V and 1 base from J, with 12 bases in between. Per germline, CDR1 SGHNT and CDR2 YENEEA. The CDR3 consists of 15 residues. Here the CDR3 DNA reads TGTGCCAGCAGCTTATTCGGGGGACCATCCTACGAGCAGTACTTC. It codes for CASSLFGGPSYEQYF.

This clone has just one count. V and J are TRBV6-1 and TRBJ2-1; maybe TRBD1 (6 bases). There are 14 residues in the CDR3. Trimming took off 3 bases at V and 4 bases at J, with 10 bases between the two ends. The germline V gene has CDR1 MNHNS and CDR2 SASEGT. CDR3 amino acids: CASSDGQFYNEQFF. Here the CDR3 DNA reads TGTGCCAGCAGTGACGGACAGTTTTACAATGAGCAGTTCTTC.

The V and J genes are TRBV30 and TRBJ2-7; D perhaps matches TRBD1 (6 bases). Per germline, CDR1 GTSNPN and CDR2 SVGIG (reference sequence). This CDR3 comprises 13 residues. V was trimmed by 4 bases and J by 2 bases, leaving 12 bases between them. The CDR3 here is CAWIARGPYEQYF. The CDR3 bases are TGTGCCTGGATAGCCAGGGGCCCCTACGAGCAGTACTTC.